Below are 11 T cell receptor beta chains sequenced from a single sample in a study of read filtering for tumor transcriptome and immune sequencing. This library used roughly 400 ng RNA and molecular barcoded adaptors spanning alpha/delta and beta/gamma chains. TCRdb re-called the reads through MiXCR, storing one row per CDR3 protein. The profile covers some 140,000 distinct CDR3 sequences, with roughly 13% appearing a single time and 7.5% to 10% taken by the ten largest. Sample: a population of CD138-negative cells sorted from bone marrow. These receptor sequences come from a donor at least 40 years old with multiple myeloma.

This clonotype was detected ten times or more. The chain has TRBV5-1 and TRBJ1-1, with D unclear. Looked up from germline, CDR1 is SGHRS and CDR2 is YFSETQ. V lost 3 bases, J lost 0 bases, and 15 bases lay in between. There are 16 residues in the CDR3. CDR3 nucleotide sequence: TGCGCCAGCAGCTCTCAAAGACAAACGTTGAACACTGAAGCTTTCTTT. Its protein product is CASSSQRQTLNTEAFF.

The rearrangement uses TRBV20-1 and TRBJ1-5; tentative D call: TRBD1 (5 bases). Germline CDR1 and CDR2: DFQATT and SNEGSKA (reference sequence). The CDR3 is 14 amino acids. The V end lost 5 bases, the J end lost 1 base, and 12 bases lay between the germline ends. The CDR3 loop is CSAHQGGSNQPQHF. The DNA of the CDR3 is TGCAGTGCTCACCAGGGAGGCAGCAATCAGCCCCAGCATTTT.

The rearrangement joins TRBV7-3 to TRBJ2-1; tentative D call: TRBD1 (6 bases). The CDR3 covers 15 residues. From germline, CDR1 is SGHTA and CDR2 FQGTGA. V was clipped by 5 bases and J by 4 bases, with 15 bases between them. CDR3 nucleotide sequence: TGTGCCAGCAGCACACGAGGGGGAGAATACAATGAGCAGTTCTTC. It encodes CASSTRGGEYNEQFF.

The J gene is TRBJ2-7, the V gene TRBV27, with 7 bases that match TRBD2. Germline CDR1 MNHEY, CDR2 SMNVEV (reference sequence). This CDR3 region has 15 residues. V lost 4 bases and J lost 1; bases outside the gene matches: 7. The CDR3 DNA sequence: TGTGCCAGCAGTTCACCTAACGGGAGGTCCTACGAGCAGTACTTC. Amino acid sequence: CASSSPNGRSYEQYF.

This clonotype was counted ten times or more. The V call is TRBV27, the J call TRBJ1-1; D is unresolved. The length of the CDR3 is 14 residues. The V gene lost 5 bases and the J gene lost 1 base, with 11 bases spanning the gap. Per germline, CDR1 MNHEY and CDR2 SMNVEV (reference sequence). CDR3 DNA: TGTGCCAGCAGTGGGTTCGGGCCGAACACTGAAGCTTTCTTT. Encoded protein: CASSGFGPNTEAFF.

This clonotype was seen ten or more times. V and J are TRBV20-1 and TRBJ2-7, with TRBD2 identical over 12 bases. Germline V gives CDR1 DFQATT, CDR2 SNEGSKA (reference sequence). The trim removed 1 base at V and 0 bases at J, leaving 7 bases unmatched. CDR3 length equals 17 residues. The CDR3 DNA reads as TGCAGTGCTAGAGCCCCCGGACTAGCGGGGACCTCCTACGAGCAGTACTTC. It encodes CSARAPGLAGTSYEQYF.

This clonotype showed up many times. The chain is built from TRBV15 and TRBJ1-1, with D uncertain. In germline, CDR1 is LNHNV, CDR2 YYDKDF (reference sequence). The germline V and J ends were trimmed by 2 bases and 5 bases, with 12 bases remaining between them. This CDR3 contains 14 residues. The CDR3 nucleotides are TGTGCCACCAGCAGAAGTGGAACACTTACTGAAGCTTTCTTT. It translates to CATSRSGTLTEAFF. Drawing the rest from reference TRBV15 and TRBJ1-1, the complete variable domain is DAMVIQNPRYQVTQFGKPVTLSCSQTLNHNVMYWYQQKSSQAPKLLFHYYDKDFNNEADTPDNFQSRRPNTSFCFLDIRSPGLGDTAMYLCATSRSGTLTEAFFGQGTRLTVV.

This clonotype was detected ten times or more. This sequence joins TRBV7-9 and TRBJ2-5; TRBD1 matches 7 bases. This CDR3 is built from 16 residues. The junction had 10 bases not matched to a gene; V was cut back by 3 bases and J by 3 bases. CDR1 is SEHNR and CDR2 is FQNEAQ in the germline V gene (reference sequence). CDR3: CASSFSGTASEETQYF. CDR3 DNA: TGTGCCAGCAGCTTCTCCGGGACAGCATCTGAAGAGACCCAGTACTTC. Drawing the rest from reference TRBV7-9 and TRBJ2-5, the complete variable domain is DTGVSQNPRHKITKRGQNVTFRCDPISEHNRLYWYRQTLGQGPEFLTYFQNEAQLEKSRLLSDRFSAERPKGSFSTLEIQRTEQGDSAMYLCASSFSGTASEETQYFGPGTRLLVL.

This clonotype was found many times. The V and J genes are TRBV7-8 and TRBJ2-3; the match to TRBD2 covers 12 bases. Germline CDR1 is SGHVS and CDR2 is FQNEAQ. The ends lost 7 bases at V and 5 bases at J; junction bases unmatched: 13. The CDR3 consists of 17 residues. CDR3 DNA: TGTGCCAGCACCGACTCTAGCGGGAGGGCCGGGGGAGATACGCAGTATTTT. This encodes CASTDSSGRAGGDTQYF.

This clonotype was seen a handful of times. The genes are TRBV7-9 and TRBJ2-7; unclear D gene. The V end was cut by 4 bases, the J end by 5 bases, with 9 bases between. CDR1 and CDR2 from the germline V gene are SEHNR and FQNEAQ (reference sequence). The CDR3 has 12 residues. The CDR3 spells CASSSHRDEQYF. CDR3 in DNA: TGTGCCAGCAGCTCCCACCGGGACGAGCAGTACTTC.

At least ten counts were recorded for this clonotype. CDR3 region: CASSLARGAVYGYTF. CDR3 coding DNA: TGCGCCAGCAGCTTGGCCCGTGGGGCGGTCTATGGCTACACCTTC. This chain joins TRBV5-1 and TRBJ1-2, with TRBD1 as a possible D gene (5 bases). This CDR3 is built from 15 residues. The germline V gene encodes CDR1 SGHRS and CDR2 YFSETQ. V was trimmed by 0 bases and J by 4 bases, leaving 13 bases between them.